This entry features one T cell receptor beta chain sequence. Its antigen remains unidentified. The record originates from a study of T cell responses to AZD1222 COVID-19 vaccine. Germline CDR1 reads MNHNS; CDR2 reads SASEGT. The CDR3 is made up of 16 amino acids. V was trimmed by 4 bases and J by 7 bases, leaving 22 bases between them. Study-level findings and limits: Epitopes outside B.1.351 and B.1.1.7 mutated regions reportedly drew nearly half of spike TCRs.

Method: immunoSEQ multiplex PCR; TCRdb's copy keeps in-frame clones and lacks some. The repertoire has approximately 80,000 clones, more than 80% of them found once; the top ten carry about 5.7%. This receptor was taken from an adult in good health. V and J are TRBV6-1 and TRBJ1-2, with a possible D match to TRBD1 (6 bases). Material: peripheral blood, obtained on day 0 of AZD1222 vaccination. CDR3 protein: CASSVPLQGRLGGYTF. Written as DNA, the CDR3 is TGTGCCAGCAGTGTCCCACTCCAGGGGAGGCTAGGTGGCTACACCTTC.